The sample holds many counts of the clone carrying this TCR beta chain. As yet, its antigen is unknown. The CDR3 sequence is 19 residues long. V lost 1 base, J lost 3 bases, and 12 bases stayed unmatched. The germline V gene has CDR1 SGHTA and CDR2 FQGNSA. The sample is drawn from a study of T cell repertoires in cytomegalovirus infection. Background on the study: Public TCR beta signature analysis indicated the presence of both CMV infection and matching HLA type. Broader study findings: Cumulative public TCR beta family frequency identified CMV carriers with the relevant HLA. There were HLA-C-restricted CMV-specific TCR beta clonotypes dominating the ex vivo response.

TCRdb itself ran the reads through MiXCR, one entry per CDR3 protein. The data contain hundreds of thousands of distinct CDR3 sequences, approximately 33% of them singletons. This clonotype originated in a human donor in good health (CMV status not recorded). Some clones in this sample may be carry-over from other donors' samples. Specimen: PBMCs. This sequence joins TRBV7-2 and TRBJ1-6; 7 nucleotides line up with TRBD1. CDR3: CASSLEVTGTGLYNSPLHF. The CDR3 coding sequence is TGTGCCAGCAGCTTAGAAGTGACAGGGACTGGCCTCTATAATTCACCCCTCCACTTT.